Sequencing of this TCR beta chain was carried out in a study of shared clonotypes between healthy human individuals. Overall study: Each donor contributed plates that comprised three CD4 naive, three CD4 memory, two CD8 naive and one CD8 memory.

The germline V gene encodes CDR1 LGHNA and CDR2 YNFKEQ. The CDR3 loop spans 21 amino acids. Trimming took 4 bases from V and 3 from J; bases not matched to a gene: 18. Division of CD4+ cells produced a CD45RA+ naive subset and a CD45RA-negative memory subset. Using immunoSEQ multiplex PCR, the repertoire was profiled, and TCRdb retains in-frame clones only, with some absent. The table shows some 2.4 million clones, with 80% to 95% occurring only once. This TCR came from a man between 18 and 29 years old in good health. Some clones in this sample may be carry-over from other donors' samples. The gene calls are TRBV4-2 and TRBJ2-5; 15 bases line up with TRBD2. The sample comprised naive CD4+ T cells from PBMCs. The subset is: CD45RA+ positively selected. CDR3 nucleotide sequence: TGTGCCAGCAGCCGAAATGACCGCGGACTAGCGGGAGGGTCGGCCAAAGAGACCCAGTACTTC. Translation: CASSRNDRGLAGGSAKETQYF.